Detailed here is one T cell receptor (beta chain). Individuals aged roughly 18 to 95 years were recruited from 24 US areas. In the study's own analysis: Reference gene primer amplification yielded estimated nucleated cell counts. The assay was immunoSEQ multiplex PCR, and TCRdb's table has in-frame clones only and misses some. The DNA was the basis for D and trimming; V, J and clone size are from that table. The repertoire holds 250,000 to 300,000 clones, 90% to 95% seen once, with around 1.3% in the top ten. This entry belongs to a study of blood T cell repertoires in COVID-19. Study background: From the United States, Italy and Spain came samples of acute and convalescent COVID-19. From T cells, B-cell-depleted T cells, or PBMCs came the material, which was cDNA or gDNA.

V trimming: 5 bases; J trimming: 8 bases; junction bases outside the gene matches: 7. The CDR3 extends over 13 amino acids. Germline V gene sequence: CDR1 KGHDR, CDR2 SFDVKD. This rearrangement joins TRBV24-1 to TRBJ1-2; TRBD1 aligns across 7 bases. Sequencing was done on a sample of PBMCs or T cells enriched from blood (not recorded which). This receptor was obtained from a human donor in a cohort exposed to, infected with or recovered from COVID-19 (not recorded which). The donor label of this sample is uncertain. The DNA of the CDR3 is TGTGCCACCAGTGGGGCAGGGGGAGAGGGCTACACCTTC. Translated: CATSGAGGEGYTF.